The table lists the clone carrying this T cell receptor (beta chain) with a few counts. The data derive from a study of T cells in tumors and immune-related adverse events. Germline trimming cut 4 bases from V and 7 bases from J; bases unmatched to any gene: 9. The CDR3 is 15 residues long. Looked up from germline, CDR1 is LNHDA and CDR2 is SQIVND (reference sequence). Generated by immunoSEQ multiplex PCR, the TCRdb table keeps only in-frame clones and is missing some. The table includes about 4,900 clones, roughly two thirds detected once. The TCR was taken from a female donor with metastatic renal cell carcinoma. J is TRBJ1-5 and V is TRBV19; the match to TRBD1 covers 8 bases. Sample: gut tissue, taken from a patient treated with anti-PD-1 therapy. Written as DNA, the CDR3 is TGTGCCAGTAGTACGCAGGGGGCCCTTGGGCAGCCCCAGCATTTT. It encodes CASSTQGALGQPQHF.